A single sample gave rise to the 5 T cell receptor beta chains below, sequenced in a study of beta chain features in type 1 diabetes. Expressed TCRB transcripts were sequenced after all isolated RNA was converted to cDNA. Method: immunoSEQ multiplex PCR; TCRdb's copy keeps in-frame clones and lacks some. This sample has 350,000 to 450,000 clones, with more than 13% found just once. Source material: naive CD4+ T cells from blood. The receptors originated from a woman aged 18-29 years in good health.

The chain is built from TRBV14 and TRBJ2-1, with 7 bases aligning to TRBD1. The length of the CDR3 is 16 residues. V lost 4 bases, J lost 1 base, and 7 bases stayed unmatched. CDR1 SGHDN and CDR2 FVKESK come from the germline V gene. CDR3 region: CASSPGKGASYNEQFF. The CDR3, as DNA: TGTGCCAGCAGCCCCGGTAAGGGGGCGTCCTACAATGAGCAGTTCTTC.

This clone was picked up a small number of times. This rearrangement joins TRBV6-6 to TRBJ1-4; D gene ambiguous. In germline, CDR1 is MNHNY, CDR2 SVGAGI (reference sequence). V was trimmed by 2 bases and J by 7 bases, leaving 14 bases between them. There are 15 residues in the CDR3. This chain's CDR3 is CASSYPRGMSEKLFF. The DNA for the CDR3 is TGTGCCAGCAGTTACCCCCGAGGCATGAGTGAAAAACTGTTTTTT.

This chain uses TRBV2 with TRBJ2-5, with TRBD2 identical over 14 bases. The ends lost 5 bases at V and 2 bases at J; junction bases unmatched: 7. Germline V gives CDR1 SNHLY, CDR2 FYNNEI. The CDR3 runs to 17 residues. This CDR3 is CASSRLAGGRGQETQYF. As DNA, the CDR3 is TGTGCCAGCAGTCGACTAGCGGGAGGGCGGGGGCAAGAGACCCAGTACTTC.

This clone has only a few counts. This chain links TRBV7-9 with TRBJ1-2; TRBD1 agrees at 9 bases. V gave up 5 bases and J gave up 6 bases; unmatched junction bases: 19. The CDR3 sequence is 18 residues long. Germline V gene data show CDR1 as SEHNR and CDR2 as FQNEAQ (reference sequence). The CDR3 nucleotides are TGTGCCAGCAGCCCTAACTACAGGGGGCGAAGTGTATTAGATGGCTACACCTTC. This translates into CASSPNYRGRSVLDGYTF. The complete variable domain, with remaining parts taken from reference TRBV7-9 and TRBJ1-2, reads DTGVSQNPRHKITKRGQNVTFRCDPISEHNRLYWYRQTLGQGPEFLTYFQNEAQLEKSRLLSDRFSAERPKGSFSTLEIQRTEQGDSAMYLCASSPNYRGRSVLDGYTFGSGTRLTVV.

V gene TRBV6-5 combines with J gene TRBJ1-2; a weak D match, TRBD1 (5 bases). V was pared by 6 bases and J by 4 bases, with 12 bases between. Per germline, CDR1 MNHEY and CDR2 SVGAGI. This CDR3 contains 13 residues. The CDR3 bases are TGTGCCAGCAGCGCGGGACGCTCCTATGGCTACACCTTC. Its translation: CASSAGRSYGYTF.